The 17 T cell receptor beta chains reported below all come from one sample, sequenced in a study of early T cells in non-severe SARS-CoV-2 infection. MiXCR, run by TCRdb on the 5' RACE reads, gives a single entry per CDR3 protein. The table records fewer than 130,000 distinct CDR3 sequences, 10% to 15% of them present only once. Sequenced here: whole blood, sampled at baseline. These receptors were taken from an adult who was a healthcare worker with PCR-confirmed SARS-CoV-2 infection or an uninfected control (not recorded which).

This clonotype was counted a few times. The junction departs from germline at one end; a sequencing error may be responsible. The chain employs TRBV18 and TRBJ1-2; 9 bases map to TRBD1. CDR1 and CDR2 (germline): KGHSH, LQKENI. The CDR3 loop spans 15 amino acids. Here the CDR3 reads CASSSAGTGIYGYTF. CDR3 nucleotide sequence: TGTGCCAGCTCATCCGCCGGGACAGGGATCTATGGCTACACCTTT.

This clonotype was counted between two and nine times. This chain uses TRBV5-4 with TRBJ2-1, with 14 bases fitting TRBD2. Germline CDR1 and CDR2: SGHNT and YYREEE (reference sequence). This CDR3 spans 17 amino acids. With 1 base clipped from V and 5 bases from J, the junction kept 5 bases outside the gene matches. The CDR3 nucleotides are TGTGCCAGCAGCTTGTTATCGGGACTAGCGGGAGACAATGAGCAGTTCTTC. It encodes CASSLLSGLAGDNEQFF.

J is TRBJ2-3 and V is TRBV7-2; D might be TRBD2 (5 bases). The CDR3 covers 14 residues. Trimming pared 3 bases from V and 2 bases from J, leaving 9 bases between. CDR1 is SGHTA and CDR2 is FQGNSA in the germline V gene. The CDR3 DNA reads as TGTGCCAGCAGCTTCGGACTTCTCACAGATACGCAGTATTTT. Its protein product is CASSFGLLTDTQYF.

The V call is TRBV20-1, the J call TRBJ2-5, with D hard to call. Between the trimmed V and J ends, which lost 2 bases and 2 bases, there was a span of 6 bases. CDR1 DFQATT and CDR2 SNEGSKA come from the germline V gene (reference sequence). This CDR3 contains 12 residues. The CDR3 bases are TGCAGTGCTAGAAGCCTTCAAGAGACCCAGTACTTC. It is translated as CSARSLQETQYF.

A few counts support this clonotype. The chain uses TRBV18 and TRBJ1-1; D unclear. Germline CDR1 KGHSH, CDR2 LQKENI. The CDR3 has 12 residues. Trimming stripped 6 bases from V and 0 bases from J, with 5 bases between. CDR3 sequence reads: CASSPLNTEAFF. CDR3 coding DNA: TGTGCCAGCTCCCCGTTGAACACTGAAGCTTTCTTT.

In DNA, the CDR3 is TGCAGCGTTCGGACCCACCGATTTGAGCAGTTCTTC. Protein product: CSVRTHRFEQFF. The rearrangement links TRBV29-1 to TRBJ2-1; D uncertain. The CDR3 has 12 residues. V lost 5 bases and J lost 9, with 14 bases in between. The germline V gene encodes CDR1 SQVTM and CDR2 ANQGSEA.

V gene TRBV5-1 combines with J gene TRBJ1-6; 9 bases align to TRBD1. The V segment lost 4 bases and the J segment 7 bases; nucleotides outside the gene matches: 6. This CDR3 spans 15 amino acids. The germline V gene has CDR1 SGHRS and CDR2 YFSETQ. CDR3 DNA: TGCGCCAGCAGCCGCCGGACAGGGGAAAATTCACCCCTCCACTTT. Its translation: CASSRRTGENSPLHF.

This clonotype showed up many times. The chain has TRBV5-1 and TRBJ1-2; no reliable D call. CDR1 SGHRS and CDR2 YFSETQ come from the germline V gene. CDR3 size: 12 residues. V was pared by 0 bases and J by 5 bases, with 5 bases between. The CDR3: CASSLGLYGYTF. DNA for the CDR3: TGCGCCAGCAGCTTGGGCCTATATGGCTACACCTTC.

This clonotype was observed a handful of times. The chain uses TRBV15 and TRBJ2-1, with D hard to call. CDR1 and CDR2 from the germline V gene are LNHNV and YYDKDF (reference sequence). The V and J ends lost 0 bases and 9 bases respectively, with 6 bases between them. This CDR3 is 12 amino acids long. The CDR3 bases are TGTGCCACCAGCAGAGATGGAACTGAGCAGTTCTTC. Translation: CATSRDGTEQFF.

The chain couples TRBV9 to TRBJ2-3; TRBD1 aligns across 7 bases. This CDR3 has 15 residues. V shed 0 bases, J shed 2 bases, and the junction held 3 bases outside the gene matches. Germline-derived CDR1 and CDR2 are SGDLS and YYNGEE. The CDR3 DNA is TGTGCCAGCAGCGTAGGGACAGGATTCACAGATACGCAGTATTTT. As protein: CASSVGTGFTDTQYF.

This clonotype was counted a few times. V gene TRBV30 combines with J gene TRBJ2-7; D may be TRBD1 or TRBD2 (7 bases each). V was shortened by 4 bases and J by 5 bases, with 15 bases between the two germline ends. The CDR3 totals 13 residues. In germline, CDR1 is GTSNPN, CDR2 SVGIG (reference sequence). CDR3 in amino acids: CAWTYAGGDEQYF. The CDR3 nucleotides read TGTGCCTGGACGTACGCAGGGGGGGACGAGCAGTACTTC. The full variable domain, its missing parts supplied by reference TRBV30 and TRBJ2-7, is SQTIHQWPATLVQPVGSPLSLECTVEGTSNPNLYWYRQAAGRGLQLLFYSVGIGQISSEVPQNLSASRPQDRQFILSSKKLLLSDSGFYLCAWTYAGGDEQYFGPGTRLTVT.

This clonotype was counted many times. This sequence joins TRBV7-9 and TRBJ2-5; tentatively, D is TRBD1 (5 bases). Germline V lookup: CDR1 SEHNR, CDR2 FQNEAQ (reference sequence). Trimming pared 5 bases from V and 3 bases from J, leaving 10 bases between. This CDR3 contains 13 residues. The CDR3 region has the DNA TGTGCCAGCAGCCACCAGGGAAAAGAGACCCAGTACTTC. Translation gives CASSHQGKETQYF.

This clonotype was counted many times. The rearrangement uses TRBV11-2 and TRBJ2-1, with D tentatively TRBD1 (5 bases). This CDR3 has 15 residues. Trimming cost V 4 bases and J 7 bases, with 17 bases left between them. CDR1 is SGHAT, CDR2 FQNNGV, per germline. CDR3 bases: TGTGCCAGCAGCTCCATTAGGGGTGTAAGGAATGAGCAGTTCTTC. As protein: CASSSIRGVRNEQFF.

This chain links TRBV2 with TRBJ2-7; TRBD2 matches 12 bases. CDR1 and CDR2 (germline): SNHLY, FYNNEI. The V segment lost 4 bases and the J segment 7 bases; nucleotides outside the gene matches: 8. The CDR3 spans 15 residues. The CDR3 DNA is TGTGCCAGCAGTGCCGCTAGCGGGAGGGGTCTGGAGCAGTACTTC. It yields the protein CASSAASGRGLEQYF.

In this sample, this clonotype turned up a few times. CDR3 sequence reads: CASSLDPAPSSYNEQFF. The CDR3 DNA sequence: TGCGCCAGCAGCTTGGATCCGGCCCCGAGCTCCTACAATGAGCAGTTCTTC. This sequence joins TRBV5-1 and TRBJ2-1; D not certain. Looked up from germline, CDR1 is SGHRS and CDR2 is YFSETQ. The CDR3 is 17 amino acids. V was cut by 0 bases and J by 0 bases, with 13 bases left in between.

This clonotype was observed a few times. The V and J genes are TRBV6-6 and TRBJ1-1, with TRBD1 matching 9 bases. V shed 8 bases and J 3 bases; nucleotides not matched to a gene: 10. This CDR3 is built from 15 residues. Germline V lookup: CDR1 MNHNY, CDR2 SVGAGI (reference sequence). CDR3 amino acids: CASASTGGGYTEAFF. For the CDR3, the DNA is TGTGCCAGCGCATCCACAGGGGGCGGATACACTGAAGCTTTCTTT.

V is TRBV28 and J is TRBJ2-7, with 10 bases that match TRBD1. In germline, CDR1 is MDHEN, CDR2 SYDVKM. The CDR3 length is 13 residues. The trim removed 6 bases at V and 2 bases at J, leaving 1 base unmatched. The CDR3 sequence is CASRTGGPYEQYF. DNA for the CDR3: TGTGCCAGCAGGACAGGGGGCCCCTACGAGCAGTACTTC.